These T cell receptor beta chains were read from a single sample in a study of cytomegalovirus exposure and HLA in healthy donors. Measured with immunoSEQ multiplex PCR; TCRdb has only the in-frame clones, and not every one. The sample lists 93,000 or so clones, approximately 79% occurring once. Sequenced: PBMCs. The receptors were sampled from a man aged 50-60 years in good health and CMV-seropositive. Each CDR3 is given with its conserved first and last residue. A D gene is named only where the DNA matches it firmly. Not all rows give a size; the values are once, few, many and, for expanded clones, a class.

clone size	V gene	D gene	J gene	CDR3 DNA	CDR3 protein
-	TRBV6-5	TRBD2	TRBJ2-3	TGTGCCAGCAGACGAACTAGCGGGAGGGTAGATACGCAGTATTTT	CASRRTSGRVDTQYF
-	TRBV27	TRBD1	TRBJ2-7	TGTGCCAGCAGTTCCGACAGGGGCGGGGAGCAGTACTTC	CASSSDRGGEQYF
-	TRBV6-5	TRBD1	TRBJ2-3	TGTGCCAGCAGTTACTACACAGGGGACACAGATACGCAGTATTTT	CASSYYTGDTDTQYF
few	TRBV29-1	-	TRBJ2-1	TGCAGCGTTGACCCCACTAGCAATGAGCAGTTCTTC	CSVDPTSNEQFF
few	TRBV7-9	-	TRBJ1-4	TGTGCCAGCAGCAATAAGCGGACAGCCCAAAATGAAAAACTGTTTTTT	CASSNKRTAQNEKLFF
-	TRBV11-2	TRBD2	TRBJ2-7	TGTGCCAGCAGCTTCTGGGGGGGAGGCGGGGACGAGCAGTACTTC	CASSFWGGGGDEQYF
-	TRBV7-9	TRBD1	TRBJ2-6	TGTGCCAGCAGCTTAGAGGGGGCCGGGGCCAACGTCCTGACTTTC	CASSLEGAGANVLTF
-	TRBV5-4	-	TRBJ1-1	TGTGCCAGCAGCCCTCATAATGGGGGGGCTTCCACTGAAGCTTTCTTT	CASSPHNGGASTEAFF
-	TRBV9	TRBD1	TRBJ1-4	TGTGCCAGCAGCTCGGGACAGAGCCGAGAAAAACTGTTTTTT	CASSSGQSREKLFF
once	TRBV5-1	TRBD2	TRBJ2-7	TGCGCCAGCATGTTGACTAGCGGGATCTTCAACGAGCAGTACTTC	CASMLTSGIFNEQYF
-	TRBV5-1	-	TRBJ2-7	TGCGCCAGCAGCTTGGCCCGGGTACGGGACGAGCAGTACTTC	CASSLARVRDEQYF
-	TRBV6-1	TRBD2	TRBJ2-2	TGTGCCACCCGACGGACTAGCGTGAACACCGGGGAGCTGTTTTTT	CATRRTSVNTGELFF
-	TRBV19	TRBD1	TRBJ2-7	TGTGCCAGTAGCCCCCGGCCCCGGACAGGGTTCTCCTACGAGCAGTACTTC	CASSPRPRTGFSYEQYF
-	TRBV2	-	TRBJ1-4	TGTGCCAGCGGGAGACAACCAACTAATGAAAAACTGTTTTTT	CASGRQPTNEKLFF
-	TRBV4-2	-	TRBJ2-7	TGTGCCAGCAGCCAAGGGGCCTTGGGGAACAATGTCGCCTCGGACAGCTACGAGCAGTACTTC	CASSQGALGNNVASDSYEQYF
-	TRBV4-2	-	TRBJ1-5	TGTGCCAGCAGCCAAGAAATTCAGGGATACAATCAGCCCCAGCATTTT	CASSQEIQGYNQPQHF
once	TRBV27	-	TRBJ2-7	TGTGCCAGCAGTCTAACCCGGGACACCTACGAGCAGTACTTC	CASSLTRDTYEQYF
once	TRBV15	-	TRBJ2-7	TGTGCCACCAGCAGAGACAGGGCGGCTTACGAGCAGTACTTC	CATSRDRAAYEQYF
-	TRBV15	TRBD1	TRBJ2-5	TGTGCCACCACCTCCCGAGGGACGGGACAGGCCAGGGAGACCCAGTACTTC	CATTSRGTGQARETQYF
once	TRBV28	TRBD1	TRBJ1-1	TGTGCCAGCACGTCCGGGACAGGGTGGACTGAAGCTTTCTTT	CASTSGTGWTEAFF